The entry below gives a single T cell receptor beta chain sequence along with its context. Profiling relied on immunoSEQ multiplex PCR, and the TCRdb table lists in-frame clones only, not all of them. The sample has about 48,000 clones; 90% to 95% are singletons. The sample belongs to a study of technical replicates of blood from a few donors. With 6 bases removed from V and 4 bases from J, the gap between germline ends came to 24 bases. Germline CDR1 is MNHEY and CDR2 is SMNVEV (reference sequence). The CDR3 runs to 17 residues. The V gene is TRBV27, the J gene TRBJ1-1; perhaps TRBD1 as D (5 bases). The clonotype comes from a human donor in good health. Some clones in this sample may be carry-over from other donors' samples. The sequenced material came from PBMCs. The CDR3 region has the DNA TGTGCCAGCAGCCATAACCCCTCGAAAGACAGACGCACTGAAGCTTTCTTT. This encodes CASSHNPSKDRRTEAFF.